This T cell receptor (beta chain) is from a study of blood T cell repertoires in COVID-19. Study in general: Acute and convalescent COVID-19 samples came from the United States, Italy and Spain. PBMCs, B-cell-depleted T cells, or T cells provided the cDNA or gDNA that made up the material.

V was shortened by 5 bases and J by 4 bases, with 18 bases between the two germline ends. Germline V CDR1 and CDR2: LGHDT, YNNKEL (reference sequence). CDR3 size: 16 residues. Per the authors' pipeline: Amplification of reference gene primers was used by the study to estimate nucleated cell counts. Clones were sequenced by immunoSEQ multiplex PCR, and TCRdb holds only the in-frame ones, with some missing. V, J and clone size are taken as reported in that table, and D and trimming were inferred from the DNA itself. This repertoire shows roughly 190,000 clones, 65% to 85% found once; its top ten account for 2.5% to 3.5%.

The rearrangement joins TRBV3-1 (or the pseudogene TRBV3-2) to TRBJ2-1; D might be TRBD2 (6 bases). Sequences were obtained from peripheral blood. This sequence originates from a man aged 45-65 years with active or convalescent COVID-19. The CDR3 DNA reads as TGTGCCAGCAGCTTACGGACCGGGACTGTATACAATGAGCAGTTCTTC. It encodes CASSLRTGTVYNEQFF.